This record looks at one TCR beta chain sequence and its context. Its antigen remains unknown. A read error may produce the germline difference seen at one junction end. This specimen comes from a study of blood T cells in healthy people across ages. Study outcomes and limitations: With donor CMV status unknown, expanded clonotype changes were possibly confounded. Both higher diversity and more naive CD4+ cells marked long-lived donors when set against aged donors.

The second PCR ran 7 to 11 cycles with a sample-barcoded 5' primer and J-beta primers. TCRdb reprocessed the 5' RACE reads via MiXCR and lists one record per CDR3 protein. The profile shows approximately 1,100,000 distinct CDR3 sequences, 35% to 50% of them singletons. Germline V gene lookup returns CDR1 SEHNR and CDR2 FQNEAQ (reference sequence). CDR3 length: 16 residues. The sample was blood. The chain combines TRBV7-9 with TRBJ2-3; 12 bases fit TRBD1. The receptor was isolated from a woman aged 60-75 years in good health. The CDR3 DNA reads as TGTGCCGGCAGCTCGCCGGGACAGGGGGCGACAGATACGCAGTATTTT. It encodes CAGSSPGQGATDTQYF.